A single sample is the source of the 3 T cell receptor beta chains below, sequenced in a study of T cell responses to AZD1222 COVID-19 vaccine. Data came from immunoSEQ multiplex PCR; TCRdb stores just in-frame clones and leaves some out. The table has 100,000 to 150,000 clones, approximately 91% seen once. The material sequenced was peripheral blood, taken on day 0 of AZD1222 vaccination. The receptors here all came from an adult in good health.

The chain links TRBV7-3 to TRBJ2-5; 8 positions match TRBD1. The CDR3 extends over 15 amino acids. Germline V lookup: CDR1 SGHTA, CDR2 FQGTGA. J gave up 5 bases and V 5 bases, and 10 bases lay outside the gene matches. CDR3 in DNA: TGTGCCAGCAGCCCAAACGAAGACAGGGGCGAGACCCAGTACTTC. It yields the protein CASSPNEDRGETQYF.

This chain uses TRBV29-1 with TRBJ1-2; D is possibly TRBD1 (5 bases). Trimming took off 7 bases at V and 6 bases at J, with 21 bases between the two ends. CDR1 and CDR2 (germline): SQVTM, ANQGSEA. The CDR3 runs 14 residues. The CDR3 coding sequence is TGCAGCGCTAAGGCCCATGCAGGGAGTGATGGCTACACCTTC. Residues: CSAKAHAGSDGYTF.

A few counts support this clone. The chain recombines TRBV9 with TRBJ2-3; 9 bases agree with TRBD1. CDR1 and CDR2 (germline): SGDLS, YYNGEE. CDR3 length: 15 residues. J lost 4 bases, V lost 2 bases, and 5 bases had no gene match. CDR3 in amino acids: CASSVTGTGSDTQYF. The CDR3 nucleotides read TGTGCCAGCAGCGTTACCGGGACAGGGTCAGATACGCAGTATTTT. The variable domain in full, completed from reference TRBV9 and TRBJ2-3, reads DSGVTQTPKHLITATGQRVTLRCSPRSGDLSVYWYQQSLDQGLQFLIQYYNGEERAKGNILERFSAQQFPDLHSELNLSSLELGDSALYFCASSVTGTGSDTQYFGPGTRLTVL.